Presented here are 26 T cell receptor beta chains from one specimen sequenced in a study of shared T cell receptors in the human thymus. The data were produced by immunoSEQ multiplex PCR, yet TCRdb's version contains in-frame clones alone and is incomplete. This table has hundreds of thousands of clones, approximately 90% appearing once. These same data were also listed under a study on human thymus T cells.

Sequencing used thymocytes. Source of these receptors: a boy under three years old with a congenital heart defect.

This chain links TRBV14 with TRBJ2-7, with TRBD2 identical over 16 bases. Trimming took 0 bases from V and 7 from J; bases not matched to a gene: 12. CDR1 SGHDN and CDR2 FVKESK come from the germline V gene. This CDR3 has 19 amino acids. The CDR3 DNA follows: TGTGCCAGCAGCCAAGATGAGGGGACTAGCGGGAGGGCCTTCAGTGAGCAGTACTTC. Translating it yields CASSQDEGTSGRAFSEQYF.

The chain links TRBV27 to TRBJ2-3; possibly TRBD2 for D (6 bases). CDR1 is MNHEY, CDR2 SMNVEV, per germline (reference sequence). This CDR3 spans 15 amino acids. Trimming removed 0 bases from V and 1 base from J, with 8 bases in between. The CDR3: CASSLSGEGTDTQYF. The CDR3 region has the DNA TGTGCCAGCAGTTTATCAGGGGAGGGCACAGATACGCAGTATTTT.

This clone showed up just a few times. The V call is TRBV4-1, the J call TRBJ2-7; no clear D gene. The V end lost 1 base, the J end lost 2 bases, and 9 bases lay between the germline ends. The CDR3 runs 14 residues. The germline CDR1 and CDR2 sequences are MGHRA and YSYEKL. CDR3 amino acids: CASSQVHRAYEQYF. The CDR3 nucleotides read TGCGCCAGCAGCCAAGTCCATAGAGCCTACGAGCAGTACTTC.

The V and J genes are TRBV9 and TRBJ2-7, with 7 bases lining up with TRBD2. CDR1 is SGDLS and CDR2 is YYNGEE in the germline V gene. Trimming cost V 3 bases and J 6 bases; bases outside gene matches: 21. The CDR3 sequence is 18 residues long. The CDR3 here is CASSAGGSGFSQLREQYF. DNA of the CDR3: TGTGCCAGCAGCGCCGGGGGGAGTGGTTTCTCCCAGCTCCGCGAGCAGTACTTC.

The chain employs TRBV5-1 and TRBJ2-5; D is unclear. CDR1 is SGHRS and CDR2 is YFSETQ in the germline V gene. The CDR3 has 17 residues. Trimming pared 0 bases from V and 5 bases from J, leaving 20 bases between. The CDR3 sequence is CASSLVPQHIVSETQYF. CDR3 nucleotide sequence: TGCGCCAGCAGCTTGGTCCCGCAACATATCGTATCGGAGACCCAGTACTTC.

The chain is built from TRBV6-5 and TRBJ1-3; TRBD1 agrees at 10 bases. Per germline, CDR1 MNHEY and CDR2 SVGAGI. V lost 4 bases to trimming and J lost 3 bases; unmatched junction nucleotides: 6. The CDR3 loop spans 16 amino acids. For the CDR3, the DNA is TGTGCCAGCAGTTCAGACAGGGGGCTAAGTGGAAACACCATATATTTT. It codes for CASSSDRGLSGNTIYF.

V is TRBV7-9 and J is TRBJ1-2; the match to TRBD1 covers 10 bases. The germline V gene has CDR1 SEHNR and CDR2 FQNEAQ (reference sequence). CDR3 length equals 15 residues. The V segment lost 2 bases and the J segment 7 bases; nucleotides outside the gene matches: 7. CDR3 sequence: CASSLSATGGRGYTF. CDR3 bases: TGTGCCAGCAGCTTATCCGCGACAGGGGGCCGTGGCTACACCTTC.

This chain joins TRBV7-4 and TRBJ2-4; 7 bases line up with TRBD1. The CDR3 totals 14 residues. From germline, CDR1 is SGHVT and CDR2 SQSDAQ. V lost 5 bases, J lost 3 bases, and 4 bases stayed unmatched. The chain's CDR3 is CASSQYRGKNIQYF. CDR3 DNA: TGTGCCAGCAGCCAATACAGGGGCAAAAACATTCAGTACTTC.

CDR3 loop: CASSLGLAGENEQYF. The CDR3 region has the DNA TGTGCCAGCAGCTTAGGGCTAGCGGGAGAGAACGAGCAGTACTTC. V gene TRBV11-3 combines with J gene TRBJ2-7; 10 nucleotides line up with TRBD2. J gave up 5 bases and V 1 base, and 5 bases lay outside the gene matches. Per germline, CDR1 SGHNT and CDR2 YENEEA. The CDR3 has 15 amino acids.

The chain has TRBV30 and TRBJ2-1, with TRBD1 matching 10 bases. Per the germline V gene, CDR1 is GTSNPN and CDR2 is SVGIG (reference sequence). Unmatched junction bases numbered 3, after V lost 7 bases and J lost 6 bases. This CDR3 has 12 residues. The CDR3 spells CASRTGGNEQFF. In nucleotides, the CDR3 is TGTGCCTCCAGGACAGGGGGCAATGAGCAGTTCTTC.

Remarks on this clone: The junction does not match germline at one end; this may be a read error. V is TRBV7-4 and J is TRBJ2-2; the match to TRBD2 covers 8 bases. The CDR3 is 16 residues long. CDR1 SGHVT and CDR2 SQSDAQ come from the germline V gene. CDR3: CASSTVSGKNAGELFF. CDR3 DNA sequence: TGTGCCAGCAGCACCGTTAGCGGGAAGAACGCCGGGGAGCTGTTTTTT.

The chain has TRBV15 and TRBJ2-2; TRBD1 is a possible D gene (6 bases). Germline V CDR1 and CDR2: LNHNV, YYDKDF (reference sequence). This CDR3 region has 14 residues. Trimming removed 7 bases from V and 0 bases from J, with 9 bases in between. The CDR3: CATTGGANTGELFF. DNA of the CDR3: TGTGCCACCACTGGGGGCGCGAACACCGGGGAGCTGTTTTTT.

The chain is built from TRBV19 and TRBJ2-7; maybe TRBD2 (6 bases). Deletions cut 4 bases from V and 6 bases from J, with 10 bases between. Germline V gives CDR1 LNHDA, CDR2 SQIVND (reference sequence). The CDR3 is 12 residues long. The CDR3 sequence: CASSKRVGEQYF. CDR3 DNA sequence: TGTGCCAGTAGTAAGCGGGTGGGCGAGCAGTACTTC.

The J gene is TRBJ2-2, the V gene TRBV5-8; 7 positions agree with TRBD1. CDR3 size: 16 residues. Germline-derived CDR1 and CDR2 are SGHTS and YDEGEE. Trimming removed 3 bases from V and 5 bases from J; junction bases left unmatched: 10. CDR3 sequence reads: CASSYDRESWTGELFF. In DNA, the CDR3 is TGTGCCAGCAGCTATGACAGGGAATCATGGACCGGGGAGCTGTTTTTT.

This chain connects TRBV27 to TRBJ1-5; weak D call: TRBD1 (5 bases). The V end was cut by 5 bases, the J end by 3 bases, with 14 bases between. The CDR3 has 15 residues. Germline V gene data show CDR1 as MNHEY and CDR2 as SMNVEV (reference sequence). The CDR3 nucleotides are TGTGCCAGCAGTCGTACCCTAGGGGCCAATCAGCCCCAGCATTTT. Amino acids: CASSRTLGANQPQHF.

The chain links TRBV11-2 to TRBJ2-7; D unresolved. Trimming removed 1 base at V and 2 bases at J, with 6 bases between. This CDR3 spans 13 amino acids. The germline gives CDR1 SGHAT, CDR2 FQNNGV. DNA of the CDR3: TGTGCCAGCAGCTTAGGGTCAGCCTACGAGCAGTACTTC. Translating it yields CASSLGSAYEQYF.

The chain couples TRBV4-1 to TRBJ2-7; 11 bases line up with TRBD2. The CDR3 sequence is 18 residues long. The V segment lost 1 base and the J segment 4 bases; nucleotides outside the gene matches: 12. CDR1 and CDR2 from the germline V gene are MGHRA and YSYEKL. The CDR3 protein is CASSQGQGLAGGNYEQYF. DNA of the CDR3: TGCGCCAGCAGCCAAGGACAGGGGCTAGCGGGAGGTAATTACGAGCAGTACTTC.

The rearrangement links TRBV7-9 to TRBJ2-3; TRBD2 matches at 12 bases. The CDR3 has 18 amino acids. J lost 2 bases, V lost 5 bases, and 11 bases had no gene match. CDR1 is SEHNR and CDR2 is FQNEAQ in the germline V gene (reference sequence). CDR3 in DNA: TGTGCCAGCAGCACCACCTCCCTAGCGGGAGGGGACACAGATACGCAGTATTTT. Residues: CASSTTSLAGGDTDTQYF.

This clone was recorded a few times. The chain is built from TRBV4-2 and TRBJ1-3; possibly TRBD1 for D (6 bases). Germline assignment: CDR1 LGHNA and CDR2 YNFKEQ. The CDR3 is made up of 15 amino acids. The ends were cut back, 6 bases at V and 2 bases at J, with 14 bases in the middle. CDR3 nucleotide sequence: TGTGCCAGCAGTGGGGGCAGGGAGCCTGGAAACACCATATATTTT. This sequence encodes CASSGGREPGNTIYF.

This chain connects TRBV19 to TRBJ2-7, with TRBD1 matching 9 bases. Germline assignment: CDR1 LNHDA and CDR2 SQIVND (reference sequence). There are 14 residues in the CDR3. The ends lost 7 bases at V and 3 bases at J; junction bases unmatched: 7. This chain's CDR3 is CASTPGQGDYEQYF. DNA for the CDR3: TGTGCCAGTACCCCGGGACAGGGAGACTACGAGCAGTACTTC.

The CDR3 nucleotides read TGTGCCAGCAGCGCAGCGGGAGAAAGAAGGAACTACGAGCAGTACTTC. It codes for CASSAAGERRNYEQYF. The J gene is TRBJ2-7, the V gene TRBV7-9, with 8 bases identical to TRBD2. V trimming: 5 bases; J trimming: 3 bases; junction bases outside the gene matches: 12. CDR3 length equals 16 residues. Germline lookup yields CDR1 SEHNR and CDR2 FQNEAQ (reference sequence).

The rearrangement uses TRBV28 and TRBJ2-7; possible D gene TRBD1, 6 bases. This CDR3 has 15 amino acids. CDR1 MDHEN and CDR2 SYDVKM come from the germline V gene. Trimming stripped 3 bases from V and 2 bases from J, with 14 bases between. CDR3 nucleotide sequence: TGTGCCAGCAGTTTCCGAGTACAGGGACCCTACGAGCAGTACTTC. Amino acids: CASSFRVQGPYEQYF.

This clone was counted a few times. V gene TRBV14 combines with J gene TRBJ1-2; 7 nucleotides agree with TRBD1. The CDR3 loop spans 13 amino acids. From germline, CDR1 is SGHDN and CDR2 FVKESK. Trimming took 1 base from V and 7 from J; bases not matched to a gene: 3. CDR3 DNA sequence: TGTGCCAGCAGCCAAGGGACAGGTGCTGGCTACACCTTC. It is translated as CASSQGTGAGYTF. Complete variable domain (other parts from reference TRBV14 and TRBJ1-2): EAGVTQFPSHSVIEKGQTVTLRCDPISGHDNLYWYRRVMGKEIKFLLHFVKESKQDESGMPNNRFLAERTGGTYSTLKVQPAELEDSGVYFCASSQGTGAGYTFGSGTRLTVV.

This rearrangement joins TRBV4-1 to TRBJ1-5; D remains ambiguous. Germline CDR1 and CDR2: MGHRA and YSYEKL. CDR3 length equals 15 residues. Trimming shortened V by 1 base and J by 2 bases, and 9 bases separated the two germline ends. The chain's CDR3 is CASSQGLACNQPQHF. The CDR3 DNA is TGCGCCAGCAGCCAAGGCCTGGCCTGCAATCAGCCCCAGCATTTT.

The CDR3 nucleotides read TGTGCCAGCAGCCAAGATGCCAGGGGTCAAGAGACCCAGTACTTC. Protein sequence: CASSQDARGQETQYF. The rearrangement joins TRBV14 to TRBJ2-5; D perhaps matches TRBD1 (6 bases). Germline V CDR1 and CDR2: SGHDN, FVKESK. Deletions cut 0 bases from V and 2 bases from J, with 10 bases between. This CDR3 spans 15 amino acids.

V is TRBV12-5 and J is TRBJ2-7, with 7 bases that match TRBD1. There are 15 residues in the CDR3. J gave up 4 bases and V 1 base, and 7 bases lay outside the gene matches. Germline CDR1 LGHNT, CDR2 FRNRAP. The CDR3 nucleotides are TGTGCTAGTGGTTTGGCCGGGACAGCTCCTTACGAGCAGTACTTC. This translates into CASGLAGTAPYEQYF.